The present entry profiles one TCR beta chain with its context. Its target is unknown. The source of the sample is a study of blood T cells in healthy people across ages. Study outcomes and limitations: Calculation of diversity from one million T cells yielded estimates considered to be underestimates.

Each donor's blood draw was 7.5 to 10 milliliters of peripheral blood. From germline, CDR1 is SQVTM and CDR2 ANQGSEA. There are 12 residues in the CDR3. Trimming shortened V by 4 bases and J by 8 bases, and 14 bases separated the two germline ends. A second PCR, run for roughly 7 to 12 cycles, used a sample-barcoded 5' primer plus a J-beta primer mix. MiXCR, run by TCRdb on the 5' RACE reads, gives a single entry per CDR3 protein. The profile covers some 1.8 million distinct CDR3 sequences, with about 39% appearing a single time and about 23% taken by the ten largest. Sequencing was done on a sample of blood. The rearrangement links TRBV29-1 to TRBJ1-2; D ambiguous. This sequence originates from a human donor in good health. The CDR3 here is CSVVEGCKGYTF. In nucleotides, the CDR3 is TGCAGCGTTGTAGAGGGATGTAAGGGCTACACCTTC.